A selection of T cell receptor beta chains follows, all from one sample in a study of early T cells in non-severe SARS-CoV-2 infection. TCRdb called the 5' RACE reads again in MiXCR, with one record for every CDR3 protein. The sample holds tens of thousands of distinct CDR3 sequences, roughly 11% seen once. Material for sequencing was whole blood. Source of these receptors: an adult who was a healthcare worker with PCR-confirmed SARS-CoV-2 infection or an uninfected control (not recorded which). Each CDR3 is given with its conserved first and last residue. Each record gives: clone size, J gene, CDR3 length, V gene, CDR3 protein. Only part of the rows carry a size: once, few, many, or a class if the clone is expanded.

clone size: .
J gene: TRBJ2-4
CDR3 length: 13
V gene: TRBV14
CDR3 protein: CASSQSGLGIQYF

clone size: few
J gene: TRBJ2-1
CDR3 length: 22
V gene: TRBV5-1
CDR3 protein: CASSLPTIRTSGATEGYNEQFF

clone size: .
J gene: TRBJ1-1
CDR3 length: 11
V gene: TRBV28
CDR3 protein: CASKGDTEAFF

clone size: .
J gene: TRBJ1-4
CDR3 length: 15
V gene: TRBV5-1
CDR3 protein: CASSSDNPRSEKLFF

clone size: few
J gene: TRBJ1-2
CDR3 length: 15
V gene: TRBV18
CDR3 protein: CASSPLDTSNYGYTF

clone size: .
J gene: TRBJ1-5
CDR3 length: 16
V gene: TRBV19
CDR3 protein: CASSTRGRGPNQPQHF

clone size: few
J gene: TRBJ2-7
CDR3 length: 14
V gene: TRBV7-6
CDR3 protein: CASSPGAQPGEQYF

clone size: few
J gene: TRBJ2-2
CDR3 length: 15
V gene: TRBV14
CDR3 protein: CASSQVTGPTGELFF

clone size: few
J gene: TRBJ2-1
CDR3 length: 16
V gene: TRBV7-8
CDR3 protein: CASRTESGSAGGEQFF

clone size: few
J gene: TRBJ1-2
CDR3 length: 16
V gene: TRBV7-9
CDR3 protein: CASSLSDRDGLDGYTF

clone size: .
J gene: TRBJ2-2
CDR3 length: 15
V gene: TRBV28
CDR3 protein: CASRTGGAETGELFF

clone size: .
J gene: TRBJ1-1
CDR3 length: 15
V gene: TRBV20-1
CDR3 protein: CSARINPAMNTEAFF

clone size: few
J gene: TRBJ1-6
CDR3 length: 14
V gene: TRBV27
CDR3 protein: CASSLSSYNSPLHF

clone size: few
J gene: TRBJ1-2
CDR3 length: 13
V gene: TRBV20-1
CDR3 protein: CSASPYLNYGYTF

clone size: many
J gene: TRBJ2-1
CDR3 length: 14
V gene: TRBV24-1
CDR3 protein: CATSDLSRGNEQFF

clone size: .
J gene: TRBJ1-6
CDR3 length: 15
V gene: TRBV7-9
CDR3 protein: CASSSGAGGTSPLHF

clone size: few
J gene: TRBJ2-5
CDR3 length: 15
V gene: TRBV12-3/TRBV12-4
CDR3 protein: CASSFSGGPEETQYF

clone size: .
J gene: TRBJ1-3
CDR3 length: 16
V gene: TRBV3-1
CDR3 protein: CASSQEEGISGNTIYF

clone size: many
J gene: TRBJ2-7
CDR3 length: 13
V gene: TRBV7-9
CDR3 protein: CASSYPREVEQYF

clone size: few
J gene: TRBJ1-3
CDR3 length: 13
V gene: TRBV29-1
CDR3 protein: CSVGKGSGNTIYF

clone size: many
J gene: TRBJ2-2
CDR3 length: 15
V gene: TRBV3-1
CDR3 protein: CASSRGGSRTGELFF

clone size: .
J gene: TRBJ2-7
CDR3 length: 14
V gene: TRBV3-1
CDR3 protein: CASSHHDRVYEQYF

clone size: .
J gene: TRBJ2-3
CDR3 length: 14
V gene: TRBV3-1
CDR3 protein: CASSQSPLTDTQYF

clone size: many
J gene: TRBJ2-1
CDR3 length: 17
V gene: TRBV28
CDR3 protein: CATLPRGGAASYNEQFF

clone size: many
J gene: TRBJ2-6
CDR3 length: 16
V gene: TRBV5-1
CDR3 protein: CASSLVRPTGANVLTF

clone size: many
J gene: TRBJ2-1
CDR3 length: 15
V gene: TRBV7-2
CDR3 protein: CASSVSGRIYNEQFF

clone size: .
J gene: TRBJ2-2
CDR3 length: 14
V gene: TRBV10-3
CDR3 protein: CAIRPDPNTGELFF

clone size: few
J gene: TRBJ2-3
CDR3 length: 14
V gene: TRBV2
CDR3 protein: CATRLAESTDTQYF

clone size: few
J gene: TRBJ1-5
CDR3 length: 12
V gene: TRBV28
CDR3 protein: CASSLPQTPQHF

clone size: .
J gene: TRBJ2-2
CDR3 length: 18
V gene: TRBV7-8
CDR3 protein: CASSPGLAGAPGTGELFF

clone size: .
J gene: TRBJ2-1
CDR3 length: 13
V gene: TRBV3-1
CDR3 protein: CASSQGRAGEQFF

clone size: .
J gene: TRBJ2-2
CDR3 length: 14
V gene: TRBV12-3/TRBV12-4
CDR3 protein: CASSRTVTSGELFF

clone size: many
J gene: TRBJ2-7
CDR3 length: 17
V gene: TRBV6-1
CDR3 protein: CASSEVPTGRAAYEQYF

clone size: many
J gene: TRBJ2-2
CDR3 length: 15
V gene: TRBV7-9
CDR3 protein: CASSLGTLNTGELFF

clone size: .
J gene: TRBJ2-7
CDR3 length: 12
V gene: TRBV28
CDR3 protein: CASHGTVYEQYF

clone size: .
J gene: TRBJ2-1
CDR3 length: 15
V gene: TRBV20-1
CDR3 protein: CSAPPDGAYYNEQFF

clone size: .
J gene: TRBJ1-1
CDR3 length: 13
V gene: TRBV29-1
CDR3 protein: CSVEGEGGAEAFF

clone size: many
J gene: TRBJ2-3
CDR3 length: 16
V gene: TRBV7-3
CDR3 protein: CASSRTSGRGADTQYF

clone size: few
J gene: TRBJ1-4
CDR3 length: 13
V gene: TRBV29-1
CDR3 protein: CSVGSGMTGLLFF

clone size: few
J gene: TRBJ2-7
CDR3 length: 14
V gene: TRBV28
CDR3 protein: CASSFPDRGKEQYF

clone size: few
J gene: TRBJ1-1
CDR3 length: 12
V gene: TRBV29-1
CDR3 protein: CSVSDTNTEAFF

clone size: many
J gene: TRBJ1-1
CDR3 length: 14
V gene: TRBV5-1
CDR3 protein: CASSFSREDTEAFF

clone size: many
J gene: TRBJ1-6
CDR3 length: 13
V gene: TRBV6-5
CDR3 protein: CASSMGGNSPLHF

clone size: .
J gene: TRBJ2-4
CDR3 length: 16
V gene: TRBV4-1
CDR3 protein: CASSQDDTGTKNIQYF

clone size: few
J gene: TRBJ2-2
CDR3 length: 13
V gene: TRBV29-1
CDR3 protein: CSVDGVPGGELFF

clone size: few
J gene: TRBJ2-1
CDR3 length: 16
V gene: TRBV24-1
CDR3 protein: CATSEPGQGAWNEQFF